A selection of T cell receptor beta chains follows, all from one sample in a study of identical twins. TCRdb passed the 5' RACE reads through MiXCR, listing each CDR3 protein once. This sample yields under 1 million distinct CDR3 sequences, of which about 12% are seen a single time; around 1.5% belongs to the top ten. The same data also went into a second study, on yellow fever vaccine responses in identical twins.

Input material: PBMCs. The receptors were gathered from a woman in her late teens or twenties in good health. Each CDR3 is given with its conserved first and last residue. A D gene is named only where the DNA matches it firmly. Expanded clones are given a class, and other clones once, few, many or no size at all.

j_call d_call v_call clone_size cdr3_length cdr3_nt cdr3_aa
TRBJ1-3 NA TRBV10-3 NA 14 TGTGCCATCAGCTCTCTAAACTCTGGAAACACCATATATTTT CAISSLNSGNTIYF
TRBJ2-1 NA TRBV7-9 few 17 TGTGCCAGCAGTTCAGACCGGTTCCCCCTCTCCTACAATGAGCAGTTCTTC CASSSDRFPLSYNEQFF
TRBJ2-1 TRBD2 TRBV29-1 NA 17 TGCAGCGTTGAAGGACTAGCGGGGGGGACCTCCTACAATGAGCAGTTCTTC CSVEGLAGGTSYNEQFF
TRBJ1-1 NA TRBV6-5 NA 14 TGTGCCAGCAGTTACGGGGAAATGAACACTGAAGCTTTCTTT CASSYGEMNTEAFF
TRBJ1-1 NA TRBV7-9 many 14 TGTGCCAGCAGCTTAGCCCGGGTGAACACTGAAGCTTTCTTT CASSLARVNTEAFF
TRBJ2-3 NA TRBV6-6 few 13 TGTGCCAGCAGTCCCGTTGGGGACCATACGCAGTATTTT CASSPVGDHTQYF
TRBJ2-2 NA TRBV19 NA 17 TGTGCCAGTAGTATCAGGACACCCAGAGGGAGCACCGGGGAGCTGTTTTTT CASSIRTPRGSTGELFF
TRBJ2-5 NA TRBV12-3/TRBV12-4 NA 15 TGTGCCAGCAGTTCGGGGGCCAACACGCAAGAGACCCAGTACTTC CASSSGANTQETQYF
TRBJ1-3 NA TRBV7-6 NA 14 TGTGCCAGCAGCGAGGGGTTCTCTGGAAACACCATATATTTT CASSEGFSGNTIYF
TRBJ2-1 TRBD1 TRBV28 many 16 TGTGCCAGCAGGGGACAGGGCCAGACTTCTTACAATGAGCAGTTCTTC CASRGQGQTSYNEQFF
TRBJ2-2 TRBD2 TRBV5-1 few 17 TGCGCCAGCAGCTCCCAGTTAGCGGGGGGGCACACCGGGGAGCTGTTTTTT CASSSQLAGGHTGELFF
TRBJ2-2 NA TRBV3-1 few 13 TGTGCCAGCAGCCAAGAATGGCGTAGGGGGCTGTTTTTT CASSQEWRRGLFF
TRBJ2-1 NA TRBV6-1 NA 15 TGTGCCAGCAGTGAAGGTGGCGGACCGTACAATGAGCAGTTCTTC CASSEGGGPYNEQFF
TRBJ2-7 TRBD2 TRBV2 few 14 TGTGCCTGGGGGGGAGCCGGCCTCTCCTACGAGCAGTACTTC CAWGGAGLSYEQYF
TRBJ2-3 TRBD2 TRBV7-3 few 14 TGTGCCAGCAGCCCTAGCGGGAGTTCGGATACGCAGTATTTT CASSPSGSSDTQYF
TRBJ2-4 NA TRBV27 few 15 TGTGCCAGTCAAGATCTCGGGTTAGCCAAAAACATTCAGTACTTC CASQDLGLAKNIQYF
TRBJ2-5 TRBD1 TRBV10-3 few 16 TGTGCCATCAGTGAGAAAGGGACAGCCCCCGGTCAGACCCAGTACTTC CAISEKGTAPGQTQYF
TRBJ2-5 NA TRBV15 NA 17 TGTGCCACCAGCAGAGTGGGGGGCACAGGGAGCGAAGAGACCCAGTACTTC CATSRVGGTGSEETQYF
TRBJ1-5 NA TRBV20-1 many 13 TGCAGTGCTAGCTTGGGGCGAGGGCAGCCCCAGCATTTT CSASLGRGQPQHF
TRBJ1-6 TRBD1 TRBV10-3 NA 13 TGTGCCATCAGGGACAGGGTGAATTCACCCCTCCACTTT CAIRDRVNSPLHF
TRBJ2-6 NA TRBV5-1 NA 17 TGCGCCAGCAGCCTCACGGGCCCTAGGATCGGGGCCAACGTCCTGACTTTC CASSLTGPRIGANVLTF
TRBJ2-7 NA TRBV2 NA 15 TGTGCCAGCAGTGAACGGGGCCCTCCAAGGGACGAGCAGTACTTC CASSERGPPRDEQYF
TRBJ1-5 NA TRBV12-3/TRBV12-4 many 15 TGTGCCAGCAGTTTAGTCGGGGGCTCCGATCAGCCCCAGCATTTT CASSLVGGSDQPQHF